This T cell receptor beta chain was retrieved from a study of control samples from healthy donors and cancer patients. This table comes from immunoSEQ multiplex PCR, and its TCRdb copy is limited to in-frame clones, with some not included. The sample has roughly 130,000 clones, around nine tenths seen once. The CDR3 covers 12 residues. The germline gives CDR1 MDHEN, CDR2 SYDVKM. V shed 8 bases and J shed 6 bases, with 8 bases lying between them. The chain recombines TRBV28 with TRBJ1-6; D gene uncertain. Source material: blood. The sequence was collected from a man aged 25-45 years in good health. The CDR3 loop reads CASVASNSPLHF. CDR3 DNA: TGTGCCAGCGTGGCCTCTAATTCACCCCTCCACTTT.